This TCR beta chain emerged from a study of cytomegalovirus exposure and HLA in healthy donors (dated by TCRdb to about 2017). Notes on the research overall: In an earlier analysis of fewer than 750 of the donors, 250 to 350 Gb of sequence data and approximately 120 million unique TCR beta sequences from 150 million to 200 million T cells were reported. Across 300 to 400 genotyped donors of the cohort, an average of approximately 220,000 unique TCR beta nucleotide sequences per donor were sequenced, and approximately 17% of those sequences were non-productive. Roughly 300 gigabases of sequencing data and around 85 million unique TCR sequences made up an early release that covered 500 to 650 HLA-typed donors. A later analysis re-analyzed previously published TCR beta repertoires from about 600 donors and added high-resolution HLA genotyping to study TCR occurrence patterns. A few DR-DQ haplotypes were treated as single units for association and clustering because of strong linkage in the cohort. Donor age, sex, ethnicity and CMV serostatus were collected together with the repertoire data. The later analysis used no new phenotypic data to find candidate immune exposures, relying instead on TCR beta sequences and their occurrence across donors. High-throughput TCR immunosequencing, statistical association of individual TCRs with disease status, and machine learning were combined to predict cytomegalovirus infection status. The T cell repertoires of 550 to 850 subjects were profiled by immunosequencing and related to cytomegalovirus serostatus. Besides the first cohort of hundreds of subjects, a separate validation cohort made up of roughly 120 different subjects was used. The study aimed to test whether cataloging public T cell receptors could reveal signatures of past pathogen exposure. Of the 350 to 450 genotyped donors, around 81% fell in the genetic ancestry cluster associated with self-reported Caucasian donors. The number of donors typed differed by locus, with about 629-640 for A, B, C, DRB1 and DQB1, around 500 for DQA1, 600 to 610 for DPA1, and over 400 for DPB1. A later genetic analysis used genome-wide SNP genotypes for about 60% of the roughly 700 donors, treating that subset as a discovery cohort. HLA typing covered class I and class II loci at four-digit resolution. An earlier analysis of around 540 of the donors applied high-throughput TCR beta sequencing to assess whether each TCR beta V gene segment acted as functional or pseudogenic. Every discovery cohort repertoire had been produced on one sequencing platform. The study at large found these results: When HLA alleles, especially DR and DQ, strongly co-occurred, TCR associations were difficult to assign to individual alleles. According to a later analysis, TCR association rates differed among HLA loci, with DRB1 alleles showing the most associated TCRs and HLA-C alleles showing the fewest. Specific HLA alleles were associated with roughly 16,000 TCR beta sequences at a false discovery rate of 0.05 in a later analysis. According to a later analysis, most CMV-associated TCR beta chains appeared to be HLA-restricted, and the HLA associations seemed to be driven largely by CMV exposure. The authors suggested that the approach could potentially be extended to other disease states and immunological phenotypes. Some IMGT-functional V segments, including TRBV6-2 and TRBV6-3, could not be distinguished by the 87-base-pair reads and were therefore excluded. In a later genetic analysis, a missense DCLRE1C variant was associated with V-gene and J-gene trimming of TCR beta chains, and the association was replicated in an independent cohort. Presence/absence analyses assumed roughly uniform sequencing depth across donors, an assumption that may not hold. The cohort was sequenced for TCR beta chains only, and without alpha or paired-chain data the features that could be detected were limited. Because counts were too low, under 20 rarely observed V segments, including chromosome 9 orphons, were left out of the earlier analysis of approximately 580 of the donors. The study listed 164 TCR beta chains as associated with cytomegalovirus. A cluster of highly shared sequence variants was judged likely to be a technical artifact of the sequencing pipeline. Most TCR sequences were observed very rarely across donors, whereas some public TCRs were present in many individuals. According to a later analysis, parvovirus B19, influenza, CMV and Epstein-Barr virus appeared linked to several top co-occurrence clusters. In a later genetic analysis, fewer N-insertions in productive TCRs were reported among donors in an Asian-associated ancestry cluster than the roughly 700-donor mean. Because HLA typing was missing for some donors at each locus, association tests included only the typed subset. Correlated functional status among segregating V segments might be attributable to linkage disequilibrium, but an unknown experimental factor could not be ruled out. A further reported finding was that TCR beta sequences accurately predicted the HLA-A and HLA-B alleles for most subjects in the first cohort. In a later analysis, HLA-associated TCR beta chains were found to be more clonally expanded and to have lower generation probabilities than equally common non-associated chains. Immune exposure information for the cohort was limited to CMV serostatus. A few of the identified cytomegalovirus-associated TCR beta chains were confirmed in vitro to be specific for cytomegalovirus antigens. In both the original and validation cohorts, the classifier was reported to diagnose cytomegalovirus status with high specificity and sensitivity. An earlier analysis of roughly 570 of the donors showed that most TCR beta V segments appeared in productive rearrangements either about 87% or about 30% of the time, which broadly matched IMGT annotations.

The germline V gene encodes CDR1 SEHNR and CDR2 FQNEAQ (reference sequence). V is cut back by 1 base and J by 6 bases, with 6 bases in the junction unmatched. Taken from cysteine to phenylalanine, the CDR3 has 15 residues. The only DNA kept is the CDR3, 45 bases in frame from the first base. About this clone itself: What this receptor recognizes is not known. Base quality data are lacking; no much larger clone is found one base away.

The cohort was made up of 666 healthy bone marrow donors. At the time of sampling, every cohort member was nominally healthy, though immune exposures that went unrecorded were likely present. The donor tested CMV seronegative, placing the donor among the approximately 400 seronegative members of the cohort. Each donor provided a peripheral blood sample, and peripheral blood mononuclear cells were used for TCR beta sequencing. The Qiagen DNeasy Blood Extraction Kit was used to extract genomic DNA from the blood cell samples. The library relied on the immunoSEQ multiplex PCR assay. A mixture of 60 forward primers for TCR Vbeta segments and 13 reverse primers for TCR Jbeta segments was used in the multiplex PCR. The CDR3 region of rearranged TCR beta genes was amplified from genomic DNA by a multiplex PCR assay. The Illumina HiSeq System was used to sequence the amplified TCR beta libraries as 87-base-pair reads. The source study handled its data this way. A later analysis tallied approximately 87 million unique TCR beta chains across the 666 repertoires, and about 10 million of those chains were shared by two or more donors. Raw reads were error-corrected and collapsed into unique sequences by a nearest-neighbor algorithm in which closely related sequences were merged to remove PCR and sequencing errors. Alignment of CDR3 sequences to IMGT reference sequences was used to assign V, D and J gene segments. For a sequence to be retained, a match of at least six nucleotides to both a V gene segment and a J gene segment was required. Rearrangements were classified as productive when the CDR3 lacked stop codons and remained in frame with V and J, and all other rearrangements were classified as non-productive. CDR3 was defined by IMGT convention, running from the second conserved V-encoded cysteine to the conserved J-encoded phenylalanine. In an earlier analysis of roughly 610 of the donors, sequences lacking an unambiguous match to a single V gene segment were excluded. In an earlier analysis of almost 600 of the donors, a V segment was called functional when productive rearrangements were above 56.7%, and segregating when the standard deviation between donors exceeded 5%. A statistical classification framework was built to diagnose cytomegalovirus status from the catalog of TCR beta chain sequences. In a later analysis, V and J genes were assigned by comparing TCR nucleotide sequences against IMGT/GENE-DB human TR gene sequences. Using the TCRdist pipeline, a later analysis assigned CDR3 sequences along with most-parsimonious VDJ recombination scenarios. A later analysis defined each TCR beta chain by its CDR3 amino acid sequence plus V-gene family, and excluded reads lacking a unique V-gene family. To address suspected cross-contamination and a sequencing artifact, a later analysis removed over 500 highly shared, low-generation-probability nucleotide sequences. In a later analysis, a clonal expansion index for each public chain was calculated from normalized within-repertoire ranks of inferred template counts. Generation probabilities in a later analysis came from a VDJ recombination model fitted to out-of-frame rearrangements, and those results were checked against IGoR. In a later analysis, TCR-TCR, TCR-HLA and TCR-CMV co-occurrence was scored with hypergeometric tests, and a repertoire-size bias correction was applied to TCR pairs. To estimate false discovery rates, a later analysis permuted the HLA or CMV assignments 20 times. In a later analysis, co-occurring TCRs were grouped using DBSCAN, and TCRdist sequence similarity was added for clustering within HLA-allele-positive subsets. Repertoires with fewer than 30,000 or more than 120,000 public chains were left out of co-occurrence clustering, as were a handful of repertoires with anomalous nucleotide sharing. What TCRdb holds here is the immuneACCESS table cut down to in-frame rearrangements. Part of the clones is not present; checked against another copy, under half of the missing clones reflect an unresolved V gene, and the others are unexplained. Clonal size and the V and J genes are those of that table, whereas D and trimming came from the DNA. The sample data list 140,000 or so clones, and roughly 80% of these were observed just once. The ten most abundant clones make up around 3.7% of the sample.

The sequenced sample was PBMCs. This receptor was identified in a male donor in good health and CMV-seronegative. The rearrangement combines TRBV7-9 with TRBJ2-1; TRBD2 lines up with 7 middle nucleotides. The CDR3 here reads CASSLGLAESNEQFF. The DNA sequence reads TGTGCCAGCAGCTTAGGGCTAGCGGAGAGCAATGAGCAGTTCTTC.